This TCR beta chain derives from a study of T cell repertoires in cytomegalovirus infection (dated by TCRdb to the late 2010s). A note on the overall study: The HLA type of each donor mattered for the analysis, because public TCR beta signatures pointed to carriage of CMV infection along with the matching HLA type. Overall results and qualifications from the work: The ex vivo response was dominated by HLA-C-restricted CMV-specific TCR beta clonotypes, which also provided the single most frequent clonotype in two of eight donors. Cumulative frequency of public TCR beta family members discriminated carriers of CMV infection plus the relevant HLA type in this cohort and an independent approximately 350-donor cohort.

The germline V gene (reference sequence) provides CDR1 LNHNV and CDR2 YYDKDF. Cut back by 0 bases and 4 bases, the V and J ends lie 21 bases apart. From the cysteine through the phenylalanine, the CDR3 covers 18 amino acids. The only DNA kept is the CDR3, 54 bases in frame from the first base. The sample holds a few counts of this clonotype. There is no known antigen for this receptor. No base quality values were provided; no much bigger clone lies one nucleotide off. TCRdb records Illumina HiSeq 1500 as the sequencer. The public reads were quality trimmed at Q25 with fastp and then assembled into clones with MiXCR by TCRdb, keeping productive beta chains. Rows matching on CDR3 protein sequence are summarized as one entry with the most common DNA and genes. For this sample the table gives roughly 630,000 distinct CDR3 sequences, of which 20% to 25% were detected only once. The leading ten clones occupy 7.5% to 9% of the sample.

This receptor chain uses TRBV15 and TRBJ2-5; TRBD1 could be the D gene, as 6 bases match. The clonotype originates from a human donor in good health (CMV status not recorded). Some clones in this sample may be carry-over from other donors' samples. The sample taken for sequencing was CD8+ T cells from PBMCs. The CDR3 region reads CATSRDDTLAQGLETQYF. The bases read TGTGCCACCAGCAGAGACGATACCCTAGCTCAGGGGTTAGAGACCCAGTACTTC.